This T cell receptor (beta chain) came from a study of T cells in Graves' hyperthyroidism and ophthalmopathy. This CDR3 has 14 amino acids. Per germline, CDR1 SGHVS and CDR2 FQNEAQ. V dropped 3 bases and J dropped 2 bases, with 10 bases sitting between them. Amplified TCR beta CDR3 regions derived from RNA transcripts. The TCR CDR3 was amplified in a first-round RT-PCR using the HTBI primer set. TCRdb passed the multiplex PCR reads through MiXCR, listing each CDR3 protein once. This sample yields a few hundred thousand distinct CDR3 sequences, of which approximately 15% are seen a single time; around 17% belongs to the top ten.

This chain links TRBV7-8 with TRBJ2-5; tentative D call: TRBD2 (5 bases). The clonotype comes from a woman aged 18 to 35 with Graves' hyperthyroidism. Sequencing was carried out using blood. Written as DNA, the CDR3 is TGTGCCAGCAGCTTCGCGGGCGCTCAAGAGACCCAGTACTTC. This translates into CASSFAGAQETQYF.